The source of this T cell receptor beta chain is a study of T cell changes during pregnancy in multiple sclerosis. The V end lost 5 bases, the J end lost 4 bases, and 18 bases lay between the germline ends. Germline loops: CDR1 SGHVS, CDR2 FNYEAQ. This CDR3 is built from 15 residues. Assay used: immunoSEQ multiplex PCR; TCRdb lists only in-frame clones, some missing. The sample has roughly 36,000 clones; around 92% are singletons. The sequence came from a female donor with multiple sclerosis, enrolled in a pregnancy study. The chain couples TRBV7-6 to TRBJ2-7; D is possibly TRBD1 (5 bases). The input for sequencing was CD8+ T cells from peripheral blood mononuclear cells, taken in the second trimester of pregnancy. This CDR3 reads CASSGAPAGNYEQYF. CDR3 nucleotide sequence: TGTGCCAGCAGCGGGGCGCCGGCAGGGAATTACGAGCAGTACTTC.